The 14 T cell receptor beta chains listed next were all sequenced from one sample in a study of HIV-infected patients and healthy controls. Around 530 ng RNA was reverse transcribed with alpha and beta constant-region primers. Alpha and beta chain libraries were made separately by chain-specific third strand synthesis with multiplexing indices. Via MiXCR, TCRdb re-called the 5' RACE reads, giving one row per CDR3 protein. The table records roughly 7,500 distinct CDR3 sequences, approximately 6.3% of them present only once. Roughly three months, about 14 weeks, into antiretroviral therapy, follow-up blood was collected. All unsorted peripheral T cells were captured because whole blood was used without fractionation. The specimen comprised blood, sampled during antiretroviral therapy. These receptors all stem from an adult with HIV infection.

This clonotype was counted between two and nine times. Being off target in a library aimed at alpha chains, this beta chain has a size of little meaning. The chain is built from TRBV12-3 or TRBV12-4 and TRBJ1-4; no clear D gene. The CDR3 extends over 13 amino acids. V gave up 6 bases and J gave up 4 bases, with 9 bases separating them. CDR3 sequence reads: CASSPALNEKLFF. CDR3 in DNA: TGTGCCAGCAGCCCGGCCCTTAATGAAAAACTGTTTTTT.

In its sample, this clonotype ranks as medium-sized. The library was designed around alpha chains, so this beta chain is a stray read whose abundance carries little weight. This chain connects TRBV12-5 to TRBJ2-1; TRBD2 might be the D (6 bases). V was cut by 1 base and J by 0 bases, with 13 bases left in between. The CDR3 length is 17 residues. Germline assignment: CDR1 LGHNT and CDR2 FRNRAP. The CDR3 is CASGLGGGSFSYNEQFF. CDR3 DNA sequence: TGTGCTAGTGGTTTGGGGGGAGGTAGTTTCTCCTACAATGAGCAGTTCTTC.

This clonotype was observed many times. This beta chain lies outside the target of a library built for alpha chains; its clone size means little. The rearrangement joins TRBV29-1 to TRBJ2-4; the D gene is possibly TRBD1 (6 bases). The V and J ends lost 7 bases and 0 bases respectively, with 22 bases between them. CDR1 and CDR2 (germline): SQVTM, ANQGSEA. The CDR3 sequence is 17 residues long. This CDR3 reads CSAGGQLELLAKNIQYF. For the CDR3, the DNA is TGCAGCGCTGGGGGACAATTAGAGCTTCTAGCCAAAAACATTCAGTACTTC.

The sample holds many counts of this clonotype. This beta chain turned up in a library designed for alpha chains; as an off-target read, its abundance says little. This chain connects TRBV9 to TRBJ2-2; D call uncertain. The CDR3 length is 16 residues. Germline CDR1 and CDR2: SGDLS and YYNGEE. V lost 0 bases and J lost 3, with 12 bases in between. The CDR3 is CASSVGGWSDTGELFF. In DNA form, the CDR3 reads TGTGCCAGCAGCGTAGGTGGTTGGTCGGACACCGGGGAGCTGTTTTTT.

This clonotype appeared many times. For a library built for alpha chains, this beta chain is a stray read; little rests on its size. The chain links TRBV29-1 to TRBJ1-1; D not certain. Germline V gives CDR1 SQVTM, CDR2 ANQGSEA. Trimming pared 5 bases from V and 4 bases from J, leaving 8 bases between. This CDR3 spans 11 amino acids. CDR3 sequence (DNA): TGCAGCGTTATGGGAGCCACTGAAGCTTTCTTT. It specifies CSVMGATEAFF.

This clonotype has at least ten counts. As an off-target read in a library built for alpha chains, this beta chain has a frequency of little significance. The chain joins TRBV4-2 to TRBJ2-3, with 9 bases matching TRBD1. The ends lost 1 base at V and 5 bases at J; junction bases unmatched: 4. The CDR3 totals 15 residues. Germline CDR1 LGHNA, CDR2 YNFKEQ. CDR3 region: CASSQVGQGEDTQYF. In DNA form, the CDR3 reads TGTGCCAGCAGCCAAGTGGGACAGGGCGAAGATACGCAGTATTTT.

This clonotype appeared many times. The library was prepared for alpha chains; this beta chain is a stray read, so its frequency means little. The CDR3 DNA follows: TGTGCCAGTAGTCTTGGGGGGGGCCTCCAAGAGACCCAGTACTTC. Encoded protein: CASSLGGGLQETQYF. This chain uses TRBV19 with TRBJ2-5, with a tentative D call TRBD2 (7 bases). Trimming took 5 bases from V and 1 from J, leaving 14 bases between them. Per germline, CDR1 LNHDA and CDR2 SQIVND (reference sequence). The CDR3 is made up of 15 amino acids.

This clonotype showed up just a few times. For a library built for alpha chains, this beta chain is a stray read; little rests on its size. The rearrangement links TRBV28 to TRBJ2-5; TRBD2 agrees at 11 bases. With V trimmed by 3 bases and J by 4 bases, 4 bases remained unmatched. The germline V gene has CDR1 MDHEN and CDR2 SYDVKM. The CDR3 totals 15 residues. Here the CDR3 DNA reads TGTGCCAGCAGTTTCCGGCTAGCGGGAGGAGAGACCCAGTACTTC. Translated, it gives CASSFRLAGGETQYF. Full variable domain (rest looked up from reference TRBV28 and TRBJ2-5): DVKVTQSSRYLVKRTGEKVFLECVQDMDHENMFWYRQDPGLGLRLIYFSYDVKMKEKGDIPEGYSVSREKKERFSLILESASTNQTSMYLCASSFRLAGGETQYFGPGTRLLVL.

Ten or more counts support this clonotype. In a library made to pick up alpha chains, this beta chain is a stray read with a size that means little. V and J are TRBV6-2 or TRBV6-3 and TRBJ2-5, with 11 bases lining up with TRBD1. CDR3 length: 17 residues. After removal of 5 bases from V and 2 bases from J, the junction contained 10 bases not matched to a gene. Per germline, CDR1 MNHEY and CDR2 SVGEGT. DNA of the CDR3: TGTGCCAGCAGTGCAGGACAGGGGGCGCTGGGGCAAGAGACCCAGTACTTC. Translating gives CASSAGQGALGQETQYF.

In regard to this clonotype: Because this beta chain is a stray read in a library intended to capture alpha chains, its abundance should not be given much weight. The chain joins TRBV5-4 to TRBJ2-2; D gene uncertain. The CDR3 contains 14 residues. Germline V lookup: CDR1 SGHNT, CDR2 YYREEE (reference sequence). Deletions cut 0 bases from V and 4 bases from J, with 7 bases between. The CDR3 protein is CASSLGVGTGELFF. The CDR3 nucleotides read TGTGCCAGCAGCTTGGGTGTAGGCACCGGGGAGCTGTTTTTT.

In its sample, this clonotype was seen once. Little can be read into the size of this beta chain, an off-target read in a library designed for alpha chains. The V call is TRBV30, the J call TRBJ1-4, with D possibly matching TRBD1 (6 bases). V was cut by 2 bases and J by 13 bases, with 20 bases left in between. The V gene's germline CDR1 is GTSNPN and CDR2 SVGIG (reference sequence). The CDR3 extends over 14 amino acids. The CDR3 DNA sequence: TGTGCCTGGAGTCCCCCCACCGGGACATCCAGACTGTTTTTT. Its protein is CAWSPPTGTSRLFF.

By share of the sample, this clonotype is medium-sized (0.01 to 0.1%). As an off-target read in a library built for alpha chains, this beta chain has a frequency of little significance. The chain employs TRBV20-1 and TRBJ2-2, with unresolved D. This CDR3 has 16 amino acids. Germline V lookup: CDR1 DFQATT, CDR2 SNEGSKA (reference sequence). V was shortened by 0 bases and J by 4 bases, with 15 bases between the two germline ends. The CDR3 DNA is TGCAGTGCTAGAGATCTAAATGGAAGAGGCACCGGGGAGCTGTTTTTT. Encoded protein: CSARDLNGRGTGELFF.

This clonotype appeared many times. Since the library was made to target alpha chains, this beta chain is a stray read and its abundance is not meaningful. This chain uses TRBV5-6 with TRBJ2-7, with unresolved D. The CDR3 extends over 14 amino acids. Germline V gives CDR1 SGHDT, CDR2 YYEEEE. V gave up 4 bases and J gave up 7 bases, with 18 bases separating them. CDR3 sequence reads: CASSRVDGFLEQYF. CDR3 nucleotide sequence: TGTGCCAGCAGCCGAGTTGACGGCTTCCTGGAGCAGTACTTC.

Many counts were recorded for this clonotype. For a library built for alpha chains, this beta chain is a stray read; little rests on its size. The CDR3 DNA reads as TGCAGTGCCCCTACCGGGACTAGGAGAGTGCGTGAGCAGTTCTTC. Amino acid sequence: CSAPTGTRRVREQFF. The chain combines TRBV20-1 with TRBJ2-1, with 8 bases matching TRBD2. Germline CDR1 DFQATT, CDR2 SNEGSKA (reference sequence). Germline trimming cut 6 bases from V and 9 bases from J; bases unmatched to any gene: 16. The CDR3 has 15 residues.